Following are 29 T cell receptor beta chains from one sample sequenced in a study of shared clonotypes between healthy human individuals. Here immunoSEQ multiplex PCR was the method, and the copy in TCRdb shows in-frame clones only, minus some. The top ten hold more than 1.5% of the sample, which has about 2.1 million clones, 93% seen once. CD45RO-negative, CCR7-positively selected cells formed the naive CD8 fraction, excluding terminally differentiated effector memory CD45RA+ cells. The specimen sequenced was naive CD8+ T cells from PBMCs. Every receptor here comes from a man between 18 and 29 years old in good health. Some clones in this sample may be carry-over from other donors' samples.

With regard to this clone: Other DNA sequences in this sample translate to the same CDR3. The V gene is TRBV28, the J gene TRBJ2-7; unclear D gene. Trimming shortened V by 2 bases and J by 4 bases, and 6 bases separated the two germline ends. The length of the CDR3 is 12 residues. Germline V gene lookup returns CDR1 MDHEN and CDR2 SYDVKM. In nucleotides, the CDR3 is TGTGCCAGCAGTTTACCTCGGTACGAGCAGTACTTC. It encodes CASSLPRYEQYF.

The chain uses TRBV29-1 and TRBJ1-4; D may be TRBD1 (6 bases). The V gene's germline CDR1 is SQVTM and CDR2 ANQGSEA. There are 13 residues in the CDR3. Trimming removed 6 bases at V and 8 bases at J, with 16 bases between. The CDR3 region has the DNA TGCAGCGTCGCCACAGGGCTGGAAGAAAAACTGTTTTTT. It encodes CSVATGLEEKLFF. Full variable domain (missing parts from reference TRBV29-1 and TRBJ1-4): SAVISQKPSRDICQRGTSLTIQCQVDSQVTMMFWYRQQPGQSLTLIATANQGSEATYESGFVIDKFPISRPNLTFSTLTVSNMSPEDSSIYLCSVATGLEEKLFFGSGTQLSVL.

As regards this clone: Other DNA sequences in this sample translate to the same CDR3. V usage is TRBV27 and J usage is TRBJ1-5; D is unresolved. There are 12 residues in the CDR3. Germline lookup yields CDR1 MNHEY and CDR2 SMNVEV (reference sequence). Between the trimmed V and J ends, which lost 8 bases and 0 bases, there was a span of 5 bases. CDR3 in amino acids: CASGYSNQPQHF. For the CDR3, the DNA is TGTGCCAGCGGGTATAGCAATCAGCCCCAGCATTTT.

The V and J genes are TRBV6-5 and TRBJ2-1, with no clear D. Trimming pared 1 base from V and 4 bases from J, leaving 11 bases between. The length of the CDR3 is 15 residues. Germline V gene data show CDR1 as MNHEY and CDR2 as SVGAGI. This CDR3 is CASSYLPPSYNEQFF. The CDR3 bases are TGTGCCAGCAGTTACTTGCCGCCGTCTTACAATGAGCAGTTCTTC.

The rearrangement uses TRBV12-5 and TRBJ2-1; tentatively, D is TRBD1 (6 bases). The germline V gene encodes CDR1 LGHNT and CDR2 FRNRAP. Trimming shortened V by 3 bases and J by 7 bases, and 7 bases separated the two germline ends. The CDR3 covers 12 residues. CDR3 sequence reads: CASGLQGNEQFF. The CDR3 DNA is TGTGCTAGTGGTTTACAGGGAAATGAGCAGTTCTTC.

The CDR3 loop reads CASTPGTGVQPQHF. For the CDR3, the DNA is TGTGCCAGCACCCCCGGGACAGGCGTTCAGCCCCAGCATTTT. V and J are TRBV19 and TRBJ1-5; 8 positions agree with TRBD1. The CDR3 runs to 14 residues. Germline V gives CDR1 LNHDA, CDR2 SQIVND (reference sequence). J lost 6 bases, V lost 9 bases, and 10 bases had no gene match.

The rearrangement joins TRBV6-6 to TRBJ1-2; D not certain. Germline loops: CDR1 MNHNY, CDR2 SVGAGI (reference sequence). The CDR3 covers 13 residues. Deletions cut 6 bases from V and 4 bases from J, with 12 bases between. The CDR3 region is CASSSDRSYGYTF. The CDR3 DNA reads as TGTGCCAGCAGCTCAGATAGGTCCTATGGCTACACCTTC.

The chain has TRBV28 and TRBJ2-1; 13 bases fit TRBD2. Trimming removed 9 bases from V and 8 bases from J; junction bases left unmatched: 16. The CDR3 consists of 17 residues. Per the germline V gene, CDR1 is MDHEN and CDR2 is SYDVKM. CDR3: CASTSGRALGFVDEQFF. Written as DNA, the CDR3 is TGTGCCAGTACTAGCGGGAGGGCCCTCGGTTTCGTCGATGAGCAGTTCTTC.

The chain recombines TRBV9 with TRBJ2-7, with no clear D. The germline V gene encodes CDR1 SGDLS and CDR2 YYNGEE. This CDR3 region has 16 residues. Trimming took off 4 bases at V and 5 bases at J, with 22 bases between the two ends. Here the CDR3 DNA reads TGTGCCAGCAGCCCATACCGGGTGCTTCTGGCCCACGAGCAGTACTTC. Translating gives CASSPYRVLLAHEQYF.

The chain is built from TRBV28 and TRBJ2-7; D might be TRBD2 (5 bases). This CDR3 has 13 residues. Deletions cut 5 bases from V and 2 bases from J, with 10 bases between. Germline CDR1 MDHEN, CDR2 SYDVKM. The CDR3 coding sequence is TGTGCCAGCAGTGGACTTACCCCCTACGAGCAGTACTTC. This translates into CASSGLTPYEQYF.

The genes are TRBV11-2 and TRBJ2-1; D is uncertain. The germline V gene has CDR1 SGHAT and CDR2 FQNNGV. The ends were cut back, 1 base at V and 8 bases at J, with 12 bases in the middle. CDR3 length: 14 residues. CDR3 protein: CASSLGVSLDEQFF. The CDR3 nucleotides are TGTGCCAGCAGCTTAGGGGTCAGCTTGGATGAGCAGTTCTTC. Looking up the rest from reference TRBV11-2 and TRBJ2-1 gives the full variable domain: EAGVAQSPRYKIIEKRQSVAFWCNPISGHATLYWYQQILGQGPKLLIQFQNNGVVDDSQLPKDRFSAERLKGVDSTLKIQPAKLEDSAVYLCASSLGVSLDEQFFGPGTRLTVL.

The CDR3 DNA is TGCGCCAGCAGCCAAGATTGGGAAAGGGAGACACCGCAAGACAATGAGCAGTTCTTC. This codes for CASSQDWERETPQDNEQFF. The rearrangement uses TRBV4-3 and TRBJ2-1, with a possible D match to TRBD2 (5 bases). V was clipped by 0 bases and J by 5 bases, with 23 bases between them. Germline assignment: CDR1 LGHNA and CDR2 YSLEER. The CDR3 has 19 amino acids.

This chain connects TRBV28 to TRBJ2-2; 7 bases fit TRBD1. V was pared by 3 bases and J by 3 bases, with 7 bases of the junction left unmatched. The CDR3 runs to 16 residues. Germline V gives CDR1 MDHEN, CDR2 SYDVKM. The CDR3 protein is CASSFGVGQYTGELFF. CDR3 coding DNA: TGTGCCAGCAGTTTTGGGGTGGGACAGTACACCGGGGAGCTGTTTTTT.

The chain couples TRBV25-1 to TRBJ2-3, with a possible D match to TRBD2 (6 bases). The V and J ends lost 4 bases and 0 bases respectively, with 11 bases between them. Germline assignment: CDR1 MGHDK and CDR2 SYGVNS. This CDR3 contains 15 residues. The CDR3 DNA follows: TGTGCCAGCAGTGCACGGGGGTTGAGCACAGATACGCAGTATTTT. Its translation is CASSARGLSTDTQYF. Combining the CDR3 with reference TRBV25-1 and TRBJ2-3 gives the whole variable domain EADIYQTPRYLVIGTGKKITLECSQTMGHDKMYWYQQDPGMELHLIHYSYGVNSTEKGDLSSESTVSRIRTEHFPLTLESARPSHTSQYLCASSARGLSTDTQYFGPGTRLTVL.

CDR3 DNA: TGCGCCAGCAGCCCCTCCAGGGGTTCCGAGCAGTACTTC. This gives the protein CASSPSRGSEQYF. The rearrangement uses TRBV5-1 and TRBJ2-7; D might be TRBD1 (6 bases). This CDR3 region has 13 residues. V was clipped by 4 bases and J by 6 bases, with 14 bases between them. The germline CDR1 and CDR2 sequences are SGHRS and YFSETQ.

The V and J genes are TRBV25-1 and TRBJ1-5, with D perhaps TRBD1 (5 bases). The CDR3 runs 14 residues. Germline assignment: CDR1 MGHDK and CDR2 SYGVNS. V lost 9 bases to trimming and J lost 2 bases, with 14 bases between them. The CDR3 sequence: CARGPPGGNQPQHF. The CDR3 nucleotides read TGTGCCAGGGGACCTCCGGGGGGCAATCAGCCCCAGCATTTT.

The V gene is TRBV2, the J gene TRBJ1-1; 10 bases are shared with TRBD1. J was trimmed by 4 bases and V by 1 base; bases with no gene match: 6. Germline lookup yields CDR1 SNHLY and CDR2 FYNNEI. This CDR3 spans 16 amino acids. This chain's CDR3 is CASSEVGQGMGTEAFF. For the CDR3, the DNA is TGTGCCAGCAGTGAAGTGGGACAGGGGATGGGCACTGAAGCTTTCTTT.

The V gene is TRBV5-6, the J gene TRBJ2-1; 9 bases are shared with TRBD2. Germline CDR1 is SGHDT and CDR2 is YYEEEE. The CDR3 has 14 amino acids. V lost 2 bases and J lost 5; bases outside the gene matches: 2. The CDR3 spells CASSFASGDNEQFF. CDR3 DNA: TGTGCCAGCAGCTTCGCTAGCGGGGACAATGAGCAGTTCTTC.

The V and J genes are TRBV6-5 and TRBJ2-3, with TRBD1 as a possible D gene (7 bases). CDR1 MNHEY and CDR2 SVGAGI come from the germline V gene. V was shortened by 0 bases and J by 2 bases, with 12 bases between the two germline ends. The CDR3 covers 16 residues. The CDR3 region is CASSYSQGGFTDTQYF. The CDR3 nucleotides read TGTGCCAGCAGTTACTCGCAGGGGGGATTCACAGATACGCAGTATTTT.

On this clone itself: Other DNA variants within this sample encode the same CDR3. The chain employs TRBV27 and TRBJ2-7; 9 nucleotides align to TRBD1. The CDR3 is 14 residues long. CDR1 and CDR2 (germline): MNHEY, SMNVEV (reference sequence). Unmatched junction bases numbered 2, after V lost 2 bases and J lost 3 bases. The CDR3 protein is CASSLRTGDYEQYF. DNA of the CDR3: TGTGCCAGCAGTTTAAGGACAGGGGACTACGAGCAGTACTTC.

The rearrangement links TRBV9 to TRBJ2-7; D is perhaps TRBD1 or TRBD2 (6 bases each). V lost 5 bases to trimming and J lost 3 bases, with 21 bases between them. The length of the CDR3 is 16 residues. Germline V lookup: CDR1 SGDLS, CDR2 YYNGEE. The CDR3 bases are TGTGCCAGCAGTGCACAGGGAAGGGGACTGGTCTACGAGCAGTACTTC. Encoded protein: CASSAQGRGLVYEQYF.

J is TRBJ2-7 and V is TRBV9; 7 bases match TRBD1. There are 16 residues in the CDR3. The V segment lost 4 bases and the J segment 6 bases; nucleotides outside the gene matches: 16. Germline V CDR1 and CDR2: SGDLS, YYNGEE. CDR3 coding DNA: TGTGCCAGCAGCTCAACGGGAACAGGGGTTTTAAGCGAGCAGTACTTC. Protein product: CASSSTGTGVLSEQYF.

The sample holds one count of this clone. The V call is TRBV9, the J call TRBJ1-1, with a possible D match to TRBD1 (6 bases). Trimming cost V 3 bases and J 3 bases, with 15 bases left between them. CDR1 is SGDLS, CDR2 YYNGEE, per germline. The CDR3 loop spans 15 amino acids. CDR3 coding DNA: TGTGCCAGCAGCGCCCACGGGGGGGCCGACACTGAAGCTTTCTTT. Translation: CASSAHGGADTEAFF.

The CDR3 here is CASSFGQAMNTEAFF. For the CDR3, the DNA is TGCGCCAGCAGCTTCGGACAGGCCATGAACACTGAAGCTTTCTTT. The V gene is TRBV5-1, the J gene TRBJ1-1; 7 positions match TRBD1. The CDR3 sequence is 15 residues long. The V gene's germline CDR1 is SGHRS and CDR2 YFSETQ. V trimming: 2 bases; J trimming: 0 bases; junction bases outside the gene matches: 4.

This chain connects TRBV12-5 to TRBJ2-5, with a tentative D call TRBD1 (6 bases). Trimming stripped 5 bases from V and 1 base from J, with 17 bases between. The length of the CDR3 is 16 residues. Germline values: CDR1 LGHNT, CDR2 FRNRAP. CDR3 in DNA: TGTGCTAGTGGTCTGAATCAAGGGGGATTCCAAGAGACCCAGTACTTC. Its translation: CASGLNQGGFQETQYF.

Note on this clone: This sample also contains other DNA sequences that code for the same CDR3. The rearrangement uses TRBV27 and TRBJ2-5; 7 bases are a match to TRBD1. The CDR3 spans 14 residues. Germline CDR1 is MNHEY and CDR2 is SMNVEV (reference sequence). V shed 5 bases and J 4 bases; nucleotides not matched to a gene: 7. CDR3: CASSPRQGRETQYF. CDR3 DNA sequence: TGTGCCAGCAGTCCACGACAGGGAAGAGAGACCCAGTACTTC.

A word on this clone: The sample contains more than one DNA sequence encoding this CDR3. V usage is TRBV7-3 and J usage is TRBJ2-1; 7 bases map to TRBD2. Germline lookup yields CDR1 SGHTA and CDR2 FQGTGA. The ends lost 1 base at V and 10 bases at J; junction bases unmatched: 1. The CDR3 spans 12 residues. Written as DNA, the CDR3 is TGTGCCAGCAGCTTAAGGGGAGGGGAGCAGTTCTTC. It codes for CASSLRGGEQFF.

This chain joins TRBV18 and TRBJ2-5; TRBD2 matches 10 bases. Losses at the gene ends were 3 bases for V and 5 bases for J; bases not matched to a gene: 15. Germline CDR1 is KGHSH and CDR2 is LQKENI. The CDR3 is 18 amino acids. Here the CDR3 reads CASSPGTLAGVHSETQYF. CDR3 sequence (DNA): TGTGCCAGCTCACCGGGAACCCTAGCGGGAGTCCATTCGGAGACCCAGTACTTC.

The genes are TRBV7-9 and TRBJ2-5; possibly TRBD1 or TRBD2 for D (6 bases each). V was pared by 8 bases and J by 3 bases, with 16 bases between. Germline CDR1 SEHNR, CDR2 FQNEAQ (reference sequence). This CDR3 contains 14 residues. CDR3 region: CASAPGADKETQYF. The DNA for the CDR3 is TGTGCCAGCGCCCCGGGGGCAGATAAAGAGACCCAGTACTTC.